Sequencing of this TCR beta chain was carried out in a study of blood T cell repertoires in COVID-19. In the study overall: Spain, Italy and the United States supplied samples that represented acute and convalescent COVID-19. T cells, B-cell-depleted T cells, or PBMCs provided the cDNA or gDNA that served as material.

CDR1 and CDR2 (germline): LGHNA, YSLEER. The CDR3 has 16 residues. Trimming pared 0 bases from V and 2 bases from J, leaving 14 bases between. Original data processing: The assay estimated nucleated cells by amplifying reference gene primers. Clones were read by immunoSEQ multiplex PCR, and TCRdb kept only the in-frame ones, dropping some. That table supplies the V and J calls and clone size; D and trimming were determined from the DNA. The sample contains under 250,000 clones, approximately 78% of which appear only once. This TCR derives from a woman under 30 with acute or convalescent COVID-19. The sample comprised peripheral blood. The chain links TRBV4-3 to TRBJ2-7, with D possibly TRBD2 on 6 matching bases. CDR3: CASSQDRASVTYEQYF. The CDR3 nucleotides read TGCGCCAGCAGCCAAGATAGGGCTAGCGTGACCTACGAGCAGTACTTC.